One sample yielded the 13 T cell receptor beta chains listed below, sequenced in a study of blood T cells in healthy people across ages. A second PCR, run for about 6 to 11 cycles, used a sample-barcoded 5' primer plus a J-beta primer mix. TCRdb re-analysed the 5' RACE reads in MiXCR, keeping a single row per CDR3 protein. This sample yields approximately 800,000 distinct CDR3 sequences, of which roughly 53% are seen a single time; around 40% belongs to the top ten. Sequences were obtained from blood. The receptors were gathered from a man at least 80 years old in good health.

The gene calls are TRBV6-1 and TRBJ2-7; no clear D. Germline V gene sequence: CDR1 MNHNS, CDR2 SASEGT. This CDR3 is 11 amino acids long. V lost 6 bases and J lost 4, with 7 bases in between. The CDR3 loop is CASRVTYEQYF. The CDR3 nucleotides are TGTGCCAGCAGAGTCACTTACGAGCAGTACTTC.

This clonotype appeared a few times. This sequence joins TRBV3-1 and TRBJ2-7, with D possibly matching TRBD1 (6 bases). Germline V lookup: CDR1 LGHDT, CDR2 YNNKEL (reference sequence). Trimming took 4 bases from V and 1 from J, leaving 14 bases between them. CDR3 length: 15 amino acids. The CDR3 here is CASSPRGSGSYEQYF. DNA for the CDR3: TGTGCCAGCAGCCCCAGGGGAAGCGGTTCCTACGAGCAGTACTTC.

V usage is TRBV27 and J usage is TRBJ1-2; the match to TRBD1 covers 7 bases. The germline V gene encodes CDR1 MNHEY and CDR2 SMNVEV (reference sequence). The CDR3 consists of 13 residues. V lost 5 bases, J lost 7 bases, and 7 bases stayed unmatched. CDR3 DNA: TGTGCCAGCAGTCTCACAGGGGTTAGTGGCTACACCTTC. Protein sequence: CASSLTGVSGYTF.

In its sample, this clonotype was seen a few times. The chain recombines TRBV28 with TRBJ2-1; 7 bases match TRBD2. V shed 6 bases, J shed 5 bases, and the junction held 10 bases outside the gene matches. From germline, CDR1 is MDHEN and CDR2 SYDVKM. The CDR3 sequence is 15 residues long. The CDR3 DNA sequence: TGTGCCAGCAGAACCCAGGCAGCGGGGAACAATGAGCAGTTCTTC. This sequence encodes CASRTQAAGNNEQFF.

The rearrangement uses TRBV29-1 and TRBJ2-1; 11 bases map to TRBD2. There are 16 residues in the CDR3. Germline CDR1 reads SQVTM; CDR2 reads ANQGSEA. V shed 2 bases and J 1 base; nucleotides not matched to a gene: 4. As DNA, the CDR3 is TGCAGCGTTGAATCCACTAGCGGGAGTTCCTACAATGAGCAGTTCTTC. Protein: CSVESTSGSSYNEQFF.

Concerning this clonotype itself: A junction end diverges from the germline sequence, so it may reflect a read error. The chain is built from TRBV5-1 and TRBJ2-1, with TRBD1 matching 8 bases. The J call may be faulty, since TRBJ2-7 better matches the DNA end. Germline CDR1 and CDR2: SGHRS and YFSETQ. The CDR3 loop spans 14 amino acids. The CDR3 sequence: CASSLNRGSFEQYF. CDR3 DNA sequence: TGCGCCAGCAGCTTGAACAGGGGGTCCTTCGAGCAGTACTTC.

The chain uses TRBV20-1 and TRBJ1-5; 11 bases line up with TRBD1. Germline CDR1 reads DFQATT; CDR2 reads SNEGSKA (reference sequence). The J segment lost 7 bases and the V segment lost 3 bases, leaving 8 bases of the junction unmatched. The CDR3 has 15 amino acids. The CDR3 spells CSARPGQGVGQPQHF. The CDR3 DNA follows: TGCAGTGCTAGGCCGGGACAGGGGGTTGGGCAGCCCCAGCATTTT.

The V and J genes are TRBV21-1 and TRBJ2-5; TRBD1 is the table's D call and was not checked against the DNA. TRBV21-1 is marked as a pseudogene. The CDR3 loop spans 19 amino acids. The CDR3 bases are TGTGCCAGCAGAACAAAAGGCGGGCGCAGACTAGTTCCACAAGAGACCCAGTACTTC. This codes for CASRTKGGRRLVPQETQYF.

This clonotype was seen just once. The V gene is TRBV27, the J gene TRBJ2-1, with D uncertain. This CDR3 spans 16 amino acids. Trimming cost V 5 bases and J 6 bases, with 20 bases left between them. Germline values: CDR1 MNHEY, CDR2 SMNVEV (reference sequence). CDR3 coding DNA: TGTGCCAGCAGTCCCGCGAGCAGGCGGCGAGGCAATGAGCAGTTCTTC. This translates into CASSPASRRRGNEQFF.

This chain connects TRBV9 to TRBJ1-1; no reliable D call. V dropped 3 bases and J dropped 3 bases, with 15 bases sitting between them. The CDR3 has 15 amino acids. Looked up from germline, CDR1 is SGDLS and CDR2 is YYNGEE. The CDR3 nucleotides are TGTGCCAGCAGCGCGCCCCGGACGGCTGACACTGAAGCTTTCTTT. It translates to CASSAPRTADTEAFF. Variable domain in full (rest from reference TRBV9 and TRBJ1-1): DSGVTQTPKHLITATGQRVTLRCSPRSGDLSVYWYQQSLDQGLQFLIQYYNGEERAKGNILERFSAQQFPDLHSELNLSSLELGDSALYFCASSAPRTADTEAFFGQGTRLTVV.

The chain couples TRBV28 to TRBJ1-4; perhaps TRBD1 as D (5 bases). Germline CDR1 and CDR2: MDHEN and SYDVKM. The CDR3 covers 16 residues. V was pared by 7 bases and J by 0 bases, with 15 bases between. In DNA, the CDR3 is TGTGCCAGCACCCCCGGGGGGACGGCAACTAATGAAAAACTGTTTTTT. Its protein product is CASTPGGTATNEKLFF.

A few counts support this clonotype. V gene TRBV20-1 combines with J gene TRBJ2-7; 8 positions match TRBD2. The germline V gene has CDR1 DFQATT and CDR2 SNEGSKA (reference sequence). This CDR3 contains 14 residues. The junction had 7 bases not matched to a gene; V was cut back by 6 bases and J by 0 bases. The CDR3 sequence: CSALREGSSYEQYF. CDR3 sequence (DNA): TGCAGTGCACTACGGGAGGGGAGCTCCTACGAGCAGTACTTC.

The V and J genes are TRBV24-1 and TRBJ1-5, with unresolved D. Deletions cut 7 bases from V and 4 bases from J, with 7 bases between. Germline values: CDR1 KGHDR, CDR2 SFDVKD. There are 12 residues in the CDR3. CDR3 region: CATSRVNQPQHF. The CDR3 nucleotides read TGTGCCACCAGCAGAGTAAATCAGCCCCAGCATTTT.